A selection of T cell receptor beta chains follows, all from one sample in a study of blood T cells in healthy people across ages. TCRdb processed the 5' RACE reads anew with MiXCR; each CDR3 protein has one entry. The sample shows around 870,000 distinct CDR3 sequences, 29% of them seen only once. Input material: blood. The receptor source for this set is a woman of 80 years or more in good health. Both conserved end residues are part of each CDR3. D genes are given only for firm matches. Clone size, where shown, is once, few, many, or a class for clones that have expanded.

v_call: TRBV28; clone_size: few; d_call: .; j_call: TRBJ1-2; cdr3_nt: TGTGCCAGCATCTCTCCGGGTGTGACGGAATATGGCTACACCTTC; cdr3_aa: CASISPGVTEYGYTF
v_call: TRBV5-1; clone_size: .; d_call: .; j_call: TRBJ2-5; cdr3_nt: TGCGCCAGCAGCCCTTCGGATCAAGAGACCCAGTACTTC; cdr3_aa: CASSPSDQETQYF
v_call: TRBV5-1; clone_size: many; d_call: TRBD2; j_call: TRBJ2-1; cdr3_nt: TGTGCCAGCAGCTCCCTAGCGGGGGCCTACAATGAGCAGTTCTTC; cdr3_aa: CASSSLAGAYNEQFF
v_call: TRBV5-1; clone_size: few; d_call: .; j_call: TRBJ2-3; cdr3_nt: TGCGCCAGCAGCTCCCGGGATCCGAGGGTTACAGATACGCAGTATTTT; cdr3_aa: CASSSRDPRVTDTQYF
v_call: TRBV6-2/TRBV6-3; clone_size: many; d_call: TRBD2; j_call: TRBJ2-7; cdr3_nt: TGTGCCAGCACCAGGACTAGCACGGTCTACGAGCAGTACTTC; cdr3_aa: CASTRTSTVYEQYF
v_call: TRBV3-1; clone_size: .; d_call: .; j_call: TRBJ2-7; cdr3_nt: TGTGTCAGCAGCCAACAAATATCCGGGACGGGTTCCTACGAGCAGTACTTC; cdr3_aa: CVSSQQISGTGSYEQYF
v_call: TRBV2; clone_size: .; d_call: TRBD2; j_call: TRBJ2-7; cdr3_nt: TGTGCCAGCAGTGGGGGACTAGCGATTTCCTGCGAGCAGTACTTC; cdr3_aa: CASSGGLAISCEQYF
v_call: TRBV20-1; clone_size: many; d_call: .; j_call: TRBJ2-4; cdr3_nt: TGCAGTGCTGACAGGTCCTCGCAAAACATTCAGTACTTC; cdr3_aa: CSADRSSQNIQYF
v_call: TRBV7-9; clone_size: .; d_call: .; j_call: TRBJ1-5; cdr3_nt: TGTGCCAGCAGCTTAGTAGATCGGCCCCAGCATTTT; cdr3_aa: CASSLVDRPQHF
v_call: TRBV13; clone_size: many; d_call: .; j_call: TRBJ2-3; cdr3_nt: TGTGCCAGCAGCCTACCCGGGACATTTACAGATACGCAGTATTTT; cdr3_aa: CASSLPGTFTDTQYF
v_call: TRBV24-1; clone_size: many; d_call: .; j_call: TRBJ2-7; cdr3_nt: TGTGCCACCAGTGATGACAGTTACGAGCAGTACTTC; cdr3_aa: CATSDDSYEQYF
v_call: TRBV24-1; clone_size: many; d_call: TRBD1; j_call: TRBJ2-4; cdr3_nt: TGTGCCACCAGTGATTCTCCTCGGACAGGGGGGAACATTCAGTACTTC; cdr3_aa: CATSDSPRTGGNIQYF
v_call: TRBV12-3/TRBV12-4; clone_size: few; d_call: .; j_call: TRBJ2-2; cdr3_nt: TGTGCCAGCAGTGCCAGGGATACCGGGGAGCTGTTTTTT; cdr3_aa: CASSARDTGELFF
v_call: TRBV6-1; clone_size: once; d_call: TRBD1; j_call: TRBJ2-7; cdr3_nt: TGTGCCAGCAGGAGAGGGGACAGTTCTTCCTTCGAGCAGTACTTC; cdr3_aa: CASRRGDSSSFEQYF
v_call: TRBV6-6; clone_size: few; d_call: TRBD2; j_call: TRBJ2-1; cdr3_nt: TGTGCCAGCAGTTTAGCGGGGGGGATGTCCAATGAGCAGTTCTTC; cdr3_aa: CASSLAGGMSNEQFF
v_call: TRBV5-1; clone_size: few; d_call: .; j_call: TRBJ1-5; cdr3_nt: TGCGCCAGCAGCTTGGATCCGGGGGGCCAGCCCCAGCATTTT; cdr3_aa: CASSLDPGGQPQHF
v_call: TRBV20-1; clone_size: many; d_call: TRBD2; j_call: TRBJ2-5; cdr3_nt: TGCAGTGCACCGACTAGCTGGGAAGAGACCCAGTACTTC; cdr3_aa: CSAPTSWEETQYF
v_call: TRBV12-3/TRBV12-4; clone_size: many; d_call: .; j_call: TRBJ2-5; cdr3_nt: TGTGCCAGCAGTCTCCGGATGGGGGAGACCCAGTACTTC; cdr3_aa: CASSLRMGETQYF
v_call: TRBV12-3/TRBV12-4; clone_size: .; d_call: .; j_call: TRBJ1-2; cdr3_nt: TGTGCCAGCTCTCGGGGGGGAAATGGCTACACCTTC; cdr3_aa: CASSRGGNGYTF
v_call: TRBV7-2; clone_size: .; d_call: .; j_call: TRBJ2-7; cdr3_nt: TGTGCCAGCAGCTTAACGGAGAGGTCCTACAATGAGCAGTACTTC; cdr3_aa: CASSLTERSYNEQYF
v_call: TRBV10-2; clone_size: many; d_call: TRBD2; j_call: TRBJ2-5; cdr3_nt: TGCGCCAGCACCCTCAGCGGGGGCGGAGAGACCCAGTACTTC; cdr3_aa: CASTLSGGGETQYF
v_call: TRBV12-3/TRBV12-4; clone_size: many; d_call: TRBD2; j_call: TRBJ2-7; cdr3_nt: TGTGCCAGCAGTTTATCCGGGGGGGCATCATCCTACGAGCAGTACTTC; cdr3_aa: CASSLSGGASSYEQYF
v_call: TRBV4-2; clone_size: many; d_call: .; j_call: TRBJ1-2; cdr3_nt: TGTGCCAGCCGCGGGATTGGTGCAACTAACTATGGCTACACCTTC; cdr3_aa: CASRGIGATNYGYTF
v_call: TRBV29-1; clone_size: many; d_call: .; j_call: TRBJ2-3; cdr3_nt: TGCAGCGTTGAAGGAACGCGGTACAATGAGTTAGATACGCAGTATTTT; cdr3_aa: CSVEGTRYNELDTQYF
v_call: TRBV11-2; clone_size: .; d_call: .; j_call: TRBJ1-2; cdr3_nt: TGTGCCAGCAGCTTAGCCCCAGGGGCCGTCTATGGCTACACCTTC; cdr3_aa: CASSLAPGAVYGYTF
v_call: TRBV7-2; clone_size: many; d_call: TRBD1; j_call: TRBJ1-2; cdr3_nt: TGTGCCAGCAGCTACAACCAGGGGGACTATGGCTACACCTTC; cdr3_aa: CASSYNQGDYGYTF